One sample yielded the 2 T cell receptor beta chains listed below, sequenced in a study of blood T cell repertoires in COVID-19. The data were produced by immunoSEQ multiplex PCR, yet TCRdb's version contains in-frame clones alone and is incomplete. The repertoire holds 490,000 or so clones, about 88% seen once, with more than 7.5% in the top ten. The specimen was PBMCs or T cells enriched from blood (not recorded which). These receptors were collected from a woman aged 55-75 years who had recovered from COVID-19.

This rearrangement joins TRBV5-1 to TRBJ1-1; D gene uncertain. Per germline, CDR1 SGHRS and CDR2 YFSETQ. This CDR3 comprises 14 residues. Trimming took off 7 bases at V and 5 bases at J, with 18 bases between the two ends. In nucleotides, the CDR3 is TGCGCCAGCTTAGAGGACTCTTTTGGGACTGAAGCTTTCTTT. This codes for CASLEDSFGTEAFF.

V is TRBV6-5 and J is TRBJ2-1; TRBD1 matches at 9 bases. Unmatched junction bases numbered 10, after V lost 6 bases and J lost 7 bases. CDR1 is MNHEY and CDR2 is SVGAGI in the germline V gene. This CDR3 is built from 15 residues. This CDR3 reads CASSPSWTGVNEQFF. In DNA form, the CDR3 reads TGTGCCAGCAGCCCCAGCTGGACAGGGGTTAATGAGCAGTTCTTC.